These 3 T cell receptor beta chains share one sample of origin, sequenced in a study of glioma-infiltrating T cells after dendritic cell vaccination. Assay: immunoSEQ multiplex PCR; the TCRdb copy retains only in-frame clones and omits some. The sample records 70,000 to 90,000 clones, around 83% being singletons. Time point: after dendritic cell vaccination, including at tumor progression/relapse. The specimen was blood, collected after dendritic cell vaccination. Every receptor here comes from a human donor with glioblastoma.

The chain couples TRBV2 to TRBJ2-1, with a tentative D call TRBD1 (7 bases). From germline, CDR1 is SNHLY and CDR2 FYNNEI. The CDR3 extends over 15 amino acids. The V gene lost 3 bases and the J gene lost 3 bases, with 12 bases spanning the gap. The CDR3 here is CASSEEGAGYNEQFF. The CDR3 DNA reads TGTGCCAGCAGTGAGGAGGGGGCTGGCTACAATGAGCAGTTCTTC.

The genes are TRBV9 and TRBJ2-2, with D possibly being TRBD2 (5 bases). Germline V CDR1 and CDR2: SGDLS, YYNGEE. Deletions cut 3 bases from V and 4 bases from J, with 16 bases between. The CDR3 covers 16 residues. The CDR3 region is CASSGLRERGTGELFF. In DNA, the CDR3 is TGTGCCAGCAGCGGTCTGAGGGAACGGGGCACCGGGGAGCTGTTTTTT.

J is TRBJ2-2 and V is TRBV5-4; perhaps TRBD1 as D (6 bases). Germline CDR1 and CDR2: SGHNT and YYREEE (reference sequence). With 2 bases removed from V and 0 bases from J, the gap between germline ends came to 8 bases. The CDR3 length is 15 residues. The CDR3 nucleotides read TGTGCCAGCAGCTTCGGGACACCGAACACCGGGGAGCTGTTTTTT. Its translation: CASSFGTPNTGELFF.